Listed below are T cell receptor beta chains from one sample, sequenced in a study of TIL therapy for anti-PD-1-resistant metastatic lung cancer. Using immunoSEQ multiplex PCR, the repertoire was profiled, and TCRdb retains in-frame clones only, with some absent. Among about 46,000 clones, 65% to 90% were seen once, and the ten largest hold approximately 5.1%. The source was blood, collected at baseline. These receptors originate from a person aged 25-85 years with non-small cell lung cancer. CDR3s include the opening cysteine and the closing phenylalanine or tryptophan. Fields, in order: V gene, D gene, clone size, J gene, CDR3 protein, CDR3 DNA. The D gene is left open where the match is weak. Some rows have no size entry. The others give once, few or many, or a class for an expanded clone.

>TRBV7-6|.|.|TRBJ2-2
CASSFPPGAGELFF
TGTGCCAGCAGCTTTCCTCCGGGGGCCGGGGAGCTGTTTTTT
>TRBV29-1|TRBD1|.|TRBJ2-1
CSVCIGPGGYNEQFF
TGCAGCGTTTGCATTGGACCAGGGGGCTACAATGAGCAGTTCTTC
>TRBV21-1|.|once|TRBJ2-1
CASSNPTSGRKYNEQFF
TGTGCCAGCAGCAACCCTACTAGCGGGAGGAAATACAATGAGCAGTTCTTC
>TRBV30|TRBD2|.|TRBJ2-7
CAWSVKGAGPYEQYF
TGTGCCTGGAGTGTTAAGGGAGCGGGACCCTACGAGCAGTACTTC
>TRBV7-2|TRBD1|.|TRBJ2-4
CASTKQGAIQYF
TGTGCCAGCACCAAACAGGGGGCCATTCAGTACTTC
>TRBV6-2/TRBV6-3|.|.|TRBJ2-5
CASSYTDQIGQETQYF
TGTGCCAGCAGTTACACCGACCAGATTGGGCAAGAGACCCAGTACTTC
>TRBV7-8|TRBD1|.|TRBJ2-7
CASSLLAGQGGISSHEQYF
TGTGCCAGCAGCTTACTAGCCGGACAGGGGGGTATATCGAGCCACGAGCAGTACTTC
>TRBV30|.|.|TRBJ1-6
CAWSVPGGNSPLHF
TGTGCCTGGAGTGTACCCGGGGGGAATTCACCCCTCCACTTT
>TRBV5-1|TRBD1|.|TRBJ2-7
CASSPRGQSSYEQYF
TGCGCCAGCAGCCCGAGGGGACAGAGCTCCTACGAGCAGTACTTC
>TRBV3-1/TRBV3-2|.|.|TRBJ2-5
CASRETPLETQYF
TGTGCCAGCAGGGAGACCCCCTTAGAGACCCAGTACTTC
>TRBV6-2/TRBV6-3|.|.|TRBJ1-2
CASSYTTGGYGYTF
TGTGCCAGCAGTTATACGACGGGTGGCTATGGCTACACCTTC
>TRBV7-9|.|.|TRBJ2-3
CASSLSSAFFSDTQYF
TGTGCCAGCAGCTTGTCGTCAGCCTTTTTTTCGGATACGCAGTATTTT
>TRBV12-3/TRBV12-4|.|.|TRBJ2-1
CASSWTNEQFF
TGTGCCAGCAGCTGGACCAATGAGCAGTTCTTC
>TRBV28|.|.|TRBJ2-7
CASSFLADPYEQYF
TGTGCCAGCAGTTTCCTGGCAGATCCTTACGAGCAGTACTTC
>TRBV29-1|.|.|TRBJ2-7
CSVEIGGTYEQYF
TGCAGCGTTGAAATTGGGGGAACCTACGAGCAGTACTTC
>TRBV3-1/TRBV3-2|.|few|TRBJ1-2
CASSQGTYGYTF
TGTGCCAGCAGCCAAGGCACGTATGGCTACACCTTC
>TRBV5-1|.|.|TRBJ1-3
CASSLGGQGNTIYF
TGCGCCAGCAGCTTGGGAGGGCAAGGAAACACCATATATTTT
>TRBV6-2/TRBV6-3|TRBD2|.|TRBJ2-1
CASSPPPSGGPYNEQFF
TGTGCCAGCAGTCCGCCGCCTAGCGGGGGTCCTTACAATGAGCAGTTCTTC
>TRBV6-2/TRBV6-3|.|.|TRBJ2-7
CASSYGLYEQYF
TGTGCCAGCAGTTACGGGCTTTACGAGCAGTACTTC
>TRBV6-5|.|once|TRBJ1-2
CASIGGGTEHTF
TGTGCCAGCATTGGGGGTGGGACGGAGCACACCTTC
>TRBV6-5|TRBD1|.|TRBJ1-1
CASSTPGGNTEAFF
TGTGCCAGCAGTACGCCAGGGGGGAACACTGAAGCTTTCTTT
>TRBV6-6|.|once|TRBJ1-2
CASSANYGYTF
TGTGCCAGCAGTGCGAACTATGGCTACACCTTC
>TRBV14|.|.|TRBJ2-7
CASSHAYEQYF
TGTGCCAGCAGCCATGCCTACGAGCAGTACTTC
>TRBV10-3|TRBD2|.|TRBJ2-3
CAISRGLAGGPGRDTQYF
TGTGCCATCAGCAGGGGACTAGCGGGGGGGCCGGGTAGGGATACGCAGTATTTT
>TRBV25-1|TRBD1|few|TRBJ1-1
CASTSGGNTEAFF
TGTGCCAGCACATCAGGGGGGAACACTGAAGCTTTCTTT
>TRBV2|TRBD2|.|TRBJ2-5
CASSDSLAGGKTQYF
TGTGCCAGCAGTGATTCACTAGCGGGAGGAAAGACCCAGTACTTC
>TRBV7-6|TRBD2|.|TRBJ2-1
CASSFGAGGHNEQFF
TGTGCCAGCAGCTTCGGAGCGGGGGGTCACAATGAGCAGTTCTTC
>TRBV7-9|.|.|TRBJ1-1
CASSLALGGPNTEAFF
TGTGCCAGCAGCTTAGCGCTCGGGGGGCCGAACACTGAAGCTTTCTTT
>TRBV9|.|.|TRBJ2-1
CASSAFGASYNEQFF
TGTGCCAGCAGCGCCTTTGGGGCCTCCTACAATGAGCAGTTCTTC
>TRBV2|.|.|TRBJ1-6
CASSAQAGAVNSPLHF
TGTGCCAGCTCCGCCCAGGCGGGGGCCGTAAATTCACCCCTCCACTTT
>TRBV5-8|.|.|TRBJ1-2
CASSFNYGYTF
TGTGCCAGCAGCTTCAACTATGGCTACACCTTC
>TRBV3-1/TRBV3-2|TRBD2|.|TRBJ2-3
CASSQVLAAIDTQYF
TGTGCCAGCAGCCAAGTACTAGCGGCAATAGATACGCAGTATTTT
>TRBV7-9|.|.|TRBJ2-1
CASSLEGRNEQFF
TGTGCCAGCAGCTTAGAGGGGAGGAATGAGCAGTTCTTC
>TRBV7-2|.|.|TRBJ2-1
CASSHLGAKSYNEQFF
TGTGCCAGCAGCCACCTCGGAGCGAAATCCTACAATGAGCAGTTCTTC
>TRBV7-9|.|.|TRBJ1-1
CASSLWGTEAFF
TGTGCCAGCAGCTTATGGGGAACTGAAGCTTTCTTT
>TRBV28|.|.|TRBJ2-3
CASSLWGAAPDTQYF
TGTGCCAGCAGTTTATGGGGGGCAGCCCCAGATACGCAGTATTTT
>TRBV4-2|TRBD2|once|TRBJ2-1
CATHPLTGTSGSHYNEQFF
TGTGCCACCCACCCGCTAACCGGGACTAGCGGGAGTCACTACAATGAGCAGTTCTTC
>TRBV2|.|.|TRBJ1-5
CASSEGGGPRAQHF
TGTGCCAGCAGTGAAGGCGGCGGACCTCGGGCCCAGCATTTT
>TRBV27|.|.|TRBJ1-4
CASSTRGKLFF
TGTGCCAGCAGCACTCGGGGGAAACTGTTTTTT
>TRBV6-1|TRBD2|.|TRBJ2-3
CASSEGAGLAAARGSYF
TGTGCCAGCAGTGAAGGGGCGGGACTAGCGGCCGCTCGTGGATCGTATTTT
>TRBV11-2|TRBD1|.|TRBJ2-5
CASSRTRTGGQETQYF
TGTGCCAGCAGCCGGACGCGGACAGGGGGCCAAGAGACCCAGTACTTC
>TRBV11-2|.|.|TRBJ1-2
CASSLVTTAYGYTF
TGTGCCAGCAGCTTAGTCACAACAGCCTATGGCTACACCTTC
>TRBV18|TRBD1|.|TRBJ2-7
CASSPLGQSYEQYF
TGTGCCAGCTCACCACTGGGACAGAGCTACGAGCAGTACTTC
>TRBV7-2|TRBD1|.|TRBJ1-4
CASNRGSDEKLFF
TGTGCCAGCAACAGGGGGAGTGATGAAAAACTGTTTTTT
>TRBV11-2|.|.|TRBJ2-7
CASSFGRKYSSSYEQYF
TGTGCCAGCAGCTTTGGACGGAAATACTCCTCCTCCTACGAGCAGTACTTC
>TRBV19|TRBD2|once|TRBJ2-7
CASSMGLASHEQYF
TGTGCCAGTAGTATGGGACTAGCGTCCCACGAGCAGTACTTC
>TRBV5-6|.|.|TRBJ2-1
CASSLVTGYNEQFF
TGTGCCAGCAGCTTGGTTACCGGCTACAATGAGCAGTTCTTC
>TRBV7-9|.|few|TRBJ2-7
CASSSSLWTLGVEQYF
TGTGCCAGCAGCTCGTCACTGTGGACTCTCGGGGTCGAGCAGTACTTC
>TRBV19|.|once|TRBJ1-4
CASWNGGPDEKLFF
TGTGCCAGTTGGAACGGGGGTCCCGATGAAAAACTGTTTTTT
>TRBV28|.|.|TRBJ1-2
CASSLGGSYGYTF
TGTGCCAGCAGTTTAGGGGGCAGCTATGGCTACACCTTC
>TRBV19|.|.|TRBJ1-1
CASSIAGTGASEAFF
TGTGCCAGTAGTATAGCAGGCACAGGCGCCTCTGAAGCTTTCTTT
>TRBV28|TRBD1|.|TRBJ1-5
CASSLGQGSVGDQPQHF
TGTGCCAGCAGTCTAGGACAGGGGTCGGTCGGTGATCAGCCCCAGCATTTT